The clone carrying this T cell receptor (beta chain) occurred a few times. The authors ran a second PCR of about 7 to 12 cycles using a sample-barcoded 5' primer and a J-beta primer mix. Via MiXCR, TCRdb re-called the 5' RACE reads, giving one row per CDR3 protein. The table shows approximately 800,000 distinct CDR3 sequences, with about a quarter occurring only once. Each donor supplied around 9.9 milliliters of peripheral blood. This entry is derived from a study of blood T cells in healthy people across ages. Between the trimmed V and J ends, which lost 5 bases and 1 base, there was a span of 6 bases. Germline assignment: CDR1 SEHNR and CDR2 FQNEAQ (reference sequence). The CDR3 loop spans 13 amino acids. These data were likewise used in another study, on T cells of mothers and their children.

The source material was blood. This clonotype was sampled from a boy aged 10-17 years in good health. This sequence joins TRBV7-9 and TRBJ2-1; D gene ambiguous. DNA for the CDR3: TGTGCCAGCAGCAGGCGGTCCTACAATGAGCAGTTCTTC. Protein: CASSRRSYNEQFF.